The clone carrying this T cell receptor beta chain is a singleton in its sample. Its antigen remains unidentified. This specimen belongs to a study of radiotherapy plus CTLA-4 blockade in lung cancer. The germline CDR1 and CDR2 sequences are SEHNR and FQNEAQ (reference sequence). There are 13 residues in the CDR3. Sequenced by immunoSEQ multiplex PCR; TCRdb stores in-frame clones only, minus some. The sample lists 30,000 to 35,000 clones; 60% to 80% were seen once. Whole-study results and caveats: Subsequent to radiotherapy plus ipilimumab, tumor-derived TCR clones underwent expansion in blood. Response was reportedly best predicted by early blood T cell clone dynamics, with interferon-beta.

Enrolled patients, whose metastatic non-small-cell lung cancer was chemo-refractory, received focal radiation plus CTLA-4 blockade with ipilimumab. The sequence was collected from a human donor with non-small cell lung cancer who had stable disease on radiotherapy plus ipilimumab. The input for sequencing was peripheral blood, taken from a patient treated with radiotherapy plus ipilimumab. This rearrangement joins TRBV7-9 to TRBJ2-5; D remains ambiguous. Judging by the DNA end, TRBJ2-7 fits better; the J call may be wrong. The DNA for the CDR3 is TGTGCCAGCAGCTTCGGAAATCCTTACGAGCAGTACTTC. Translated: CASSFGNPYEQYF.